The entry below describes one T cell receptor (beta chain). The antigen it binds to is not known. Per-nucleotide qualities are absent, and no much larger clonotype sits a single base away. This specimen comes from a study of OX40 agonist ivuxolimab in advanced cancers. As for the study more broadly: Ivuxolimab was a fully human IgG2 agonistic monoclonal antibody targeting the costimulatory receptor OX40 (CD134). The point of sequencing TCRbeta in the periphery was to test whether ivuxolimab changed TCR sequence diversity and drove clonal T-cell expansion. The paper reports the monotherapy dose-escalation portion (N of about 56 patients) of the phase I ivuxolimab trial. Intravenous ivuxolimab was administered to patients every 2 weeks at six dose levels: 0.01, 0.1, 0.3, 1.5, 3 and 10 mg/kg. Partial responses occurred in three dose-escalation patients, of whom one had hepatocellular carcinoma and two had cutaneous melanoma. Prior anti-PD-1, anti-PD-L1 or anti-CTLA-4 therapy was permitted, and 40% of dose-escalation patients had received checkpoint inhibitors. Of the approximately 50 dose-escalation patients, hepatocellular carcinoma was present in some 19, melanoma in roughly 15, renal cell carcinoma in 9 and head and neck cancer in 9. In the dose-escalation cohort, 65% to 90% of patients were male, and the mean age was approximately 60 years, with a range of roughly 20 to 80.

The research as a whole found: At doses from 0.1 to 3.0 mg/kg, clonal expansion was seen in both CD4+ and CD8+ blood T cells between baseline and week 6. After ivuxolimab, expanded clones were on average more numerous among CD8+ T cells than among CD4+ T cells. In the 0.1-3.0 mg/kg groups, partial responders were among the patients with the lowest normalized peripheral clonal expansion, particularly in CD8+ T cells. Which antigens the clonally expanded peripheral T cells were specific for was not determined. Low levels of normalized T-cell clonal expansion were also seen in some patients who did not respond.

To sequence the TCRbeta CDR3 region, genomic DNA was isolated from the sorted cells. TCRbeta CDR3 regions were sequenced using the immunoSEQ Assay. In its TCRdb copy, this immuneACCESS table keeps in-frame sequences only and misses some clones. Where compared with another copy, unresolved V genes explain less than half of these, and the others have no known cause. Recorded for this sample are about 94,000 clones; 92% of them occurred a single time. Jointly, the top ten make up less than 3.5% of the sample. The germline V gene gives CDR1 as MNHEY and CDR2 as SVGAGI. The junction shows trimming of 0 bases on V and 0 bases on J, plus 6 bases between the germline ends. The CDR3 numbers 15 residues from cysteine through phenylalanine. The read is trimmed to its CDR3 DNA, 45 bases read in frame from base 1. Patients with a history of autoimmune disease or receiving systemic immunosuppression were excluded from the trial. In every dose cohort, peripheral blood was drawn for TCR sequencing at baseline, cycle 4 day 1, and cycle 7 day 1. Samples came from an open-label, multicenter, first-in-human phase I dose-escalation trial of ivuxolimab. Adults with locally advanced or metastatic melanoma, renal cell carcinoma, hepatocellular carcinoma or head and neck squamous cell carcinoma were enrolled in the trial. CD4+ and CD8+ T cells were sorted separately from peripheral blood before TCR sequencing.

This TCR was sampled from an adult with an advanced solid tumor such as melanoma, head and neck, liver or kidney cancer. The receptor chain draws on TRBV6-5 and TRBJ1-3, with the identity of the D gene unclear. The specimen was CD4+ or CD8+ T cells sorted from blood, collected in a trial of the OX40 agonist ivuxolimab. The DNA reads as follows: TGTGCCAGCAGTTACTCGAAGGGCTCTGGAAACACCATATATTTT. The translation is CASSYSKGSGNTIYF.